This T cell receptor beta chain was recovered during a study of human T cells and chemical hapten exposure. Study summary: A roughly 2 cm by roughly 2 cm inner upper arm patch received 2% DPC for sensitization.

Study-wide results and limits: There were significantly more large CDR3 similarity clusters among expanded TCRs than among controls.

Germline V CDR1 and CDR2: MNHNY, SVGAGI (reference sequence). The CDR3 length is 12 residues. The V gene lost 10 bases and the J gene lost 3 bases, with 10 bases spanning the gap. TCRdb re-called the RACE reads with MiXCR, one entry per CDR3 protein. The table has roughly 190,000 distinct CDR3 sequences, about 20% seen once. Comment on this clonotype: Its antigen is not identified.

Time point of the sample: patch test 1, 2 weeks after DPC sensitization. Treatment described: therapeutic diphenylcyclopropenone sensitization with weekly scalp DPC. Every donor had alopecia and was 18 to 70 years old; all were suitable for DPC. The sequences come from whole blood, collected in connection with sensitization to the hapten diphenylcyclopropenone (DPC). The source of this sequence is a woman aged 45-65 years with alopecia areata. Some clones in this sample may be carry-over from other donors' samples. The chain carries TRBV6-6 and TRBJ1-5; D remains unclear. Here the CDR3 reads CATTANNQPQHF. DNA of the CDR3: TGTGCCACCACAGCTAACAATCAGCCCCAGCATTTT.